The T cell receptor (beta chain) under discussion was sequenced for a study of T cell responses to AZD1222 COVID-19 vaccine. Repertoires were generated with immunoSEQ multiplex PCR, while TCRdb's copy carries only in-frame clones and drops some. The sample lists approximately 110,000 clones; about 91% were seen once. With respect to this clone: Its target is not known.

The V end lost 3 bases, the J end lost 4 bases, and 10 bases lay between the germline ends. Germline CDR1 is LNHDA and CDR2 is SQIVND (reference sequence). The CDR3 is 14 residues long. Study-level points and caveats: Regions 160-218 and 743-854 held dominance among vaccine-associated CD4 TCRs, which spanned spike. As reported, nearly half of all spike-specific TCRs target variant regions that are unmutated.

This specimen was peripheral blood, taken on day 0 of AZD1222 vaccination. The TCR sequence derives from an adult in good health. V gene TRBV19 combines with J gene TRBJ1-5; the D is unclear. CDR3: CASSIRSRNQPQHF. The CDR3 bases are TGTGCCAGTAGTATCCGCTCGAGAAATCAGCCCCAGCATTTT.